This T cell receptor beta chain was sequenced for a study of CD8+CD57+ T cells in acquired aplastic anemia. General study points: About 29 CD8+ CDR3 sequences occurred in both the patients and the controls.

CDR3 and TCR beta VDJ profiling relied on genomic DNA as the template. A single record per CDR3 protein comes from TCRdb applying MiXCR to the reads. Counted here are 200,000 to 250,000 distinct CDR3 sequences, 40% to 60% occurring once; the ten biggest clones make up nearly 20%. Patients selected for sequencing had displayed CD8+CD57+ cell expansion by flow cytometry. Every one of the patients had aplastic anemia (severe, acquired). Worth noting for this clonotype: Its specificity is unknown.

Material: sorted CD4+, CD8+, or CD8+CD57+ T cells (not recorded which) from PBMCs. The sequence was obtained from a human donor with aplastic anemia.

The CDR3 region has the DNA TGTGCCAGTAAAATTGCGGGGGGACAAGAGACCCAGTACTTC. Protein: CASKIAGGQETQYF. The gene calls are TRBV19 and TRBJ2-5; 8 bases match TRBD2. CDR1 LNHDA and CDR2 SQIVND come from the germline V gene (reference sequence). There are 14 residues in the CDR3. Trimming took 7 bases from V and 2 from J; bases not matched to a gene: 6. Drawing the rest from reference TRBV19 and TRBJ2-5, the complete variable domain is DGGITQSPKYLFRKEGQNVTLSCEQNLNHDAMYWYRQDPGQGLRLIYYSQIVNDFQKGDIAEGYSVSREKKESFPLTVTSAQKNPTAFYLCASKIAGGQETQYFGPGTRLLVL.